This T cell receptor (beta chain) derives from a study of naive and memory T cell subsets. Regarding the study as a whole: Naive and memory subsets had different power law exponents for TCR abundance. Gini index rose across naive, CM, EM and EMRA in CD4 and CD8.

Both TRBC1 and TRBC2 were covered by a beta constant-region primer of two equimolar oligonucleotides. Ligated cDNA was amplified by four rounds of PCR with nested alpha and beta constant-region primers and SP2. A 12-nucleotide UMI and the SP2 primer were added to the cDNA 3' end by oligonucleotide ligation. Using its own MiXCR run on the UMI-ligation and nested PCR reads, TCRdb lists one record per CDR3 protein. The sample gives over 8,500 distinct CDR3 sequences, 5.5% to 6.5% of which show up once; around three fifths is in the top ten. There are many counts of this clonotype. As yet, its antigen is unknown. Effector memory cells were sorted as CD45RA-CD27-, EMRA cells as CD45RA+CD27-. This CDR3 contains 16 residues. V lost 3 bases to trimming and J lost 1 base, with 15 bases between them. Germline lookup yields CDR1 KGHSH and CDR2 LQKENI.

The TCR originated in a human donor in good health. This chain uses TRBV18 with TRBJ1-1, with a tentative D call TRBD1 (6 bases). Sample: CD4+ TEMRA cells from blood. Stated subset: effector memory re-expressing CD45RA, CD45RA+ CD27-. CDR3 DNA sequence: TGTGCCAGCTCACCGATTGGGGGCTGGGAGAACACTGAAGCTTTCTTT. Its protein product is CASSPIGGWENTEAFF.